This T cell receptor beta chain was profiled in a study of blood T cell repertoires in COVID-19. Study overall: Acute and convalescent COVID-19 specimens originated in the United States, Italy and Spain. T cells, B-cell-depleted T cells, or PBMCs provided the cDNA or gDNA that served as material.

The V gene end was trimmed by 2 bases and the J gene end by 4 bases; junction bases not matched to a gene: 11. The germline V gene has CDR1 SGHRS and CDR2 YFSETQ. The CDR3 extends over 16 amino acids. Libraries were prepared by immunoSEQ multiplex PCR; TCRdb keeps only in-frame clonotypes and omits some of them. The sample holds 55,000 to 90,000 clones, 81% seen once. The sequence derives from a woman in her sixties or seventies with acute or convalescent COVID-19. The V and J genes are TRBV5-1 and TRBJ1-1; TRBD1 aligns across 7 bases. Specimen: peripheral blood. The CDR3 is CASSFLGTVFGTEAFF. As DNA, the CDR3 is TGCGCCAGCAGCTTCCTAGGGACAGTTTTCGGCACTGAAGCTTTCTTT.